The next 21 T cell receptor beta chains were all read from a single sample in a study of T-cell memory formation after mild COVID-19. TCRdb reprocessed the 5' RACE reads with MiXCR, giving one entry per CDR3 protein. The sample contains fewer than 550,000 distinct CDR3 sequences, around 19% of which appear only once. The sample taken for sequencing was PBMCs or a T cell subset sorted from them (not recorded which). These receptors were taken from an adult woman who had mild COVID-19 (a few samples of this study predate the infection). Cell type and time point are not known.

This clonotype was seen more than once but under ten times. The rearrangement uses TRBV12-3 or TRBV12-4 and TRBJ2-3; TRBD2 matches at 8 bases. The CDR3 consists of 15 residues. Trimming took 8 bases from V and 6 from J; bases not matched to a gene: 13. The CDR3 sequence is CASGGTGGHMDTQYF. The CDR3 DNA sequence: TGTGCCAGCGGAGGGACGGGAGGGCATATGGATACGCAGTATTTT.

This chain's CDR3 is CASGLDTLAPTGELFF. For the CDR3, the DNA is TGTGCTAGTGGTTTGGATACACTAGCGCCCACCGGGGAGCTGTTTTTT. The V gene is TRBV12-5, the J gene TRBJ2-2; 7 bases align to TRBD2. J lost 4 bases, V lost 1 base, and 6 bases had no gene match. CDR1 is LGHNT and CDR2 is FRNRAP in the germline V gene. This CDR3 contains 16 residues.

This clonotype came up a few times. The chain has TRBV7-9 and TRBJ1-2; no clear D gene. Germline assignment: CDR1 SEHNR and CDR2 FQNEAQ (reference sequence). The CDR3 consists of 16 residues. With 7 bases removed from V and 4 bases from J, the gap between germline ends came to 22 bases. CDR3 region: CASTPGYSGDPYGYTF. CDR3 nucleotides: TGTGCCAGCACCCCCGGCTACTCGGGTGACCCCTATGGCTACACCTTC.

Only a few counts were recorded for this clonotype. The V and J genes are TRBV5-1 and TRBJ2-1; the D gene is possibly TRBD2 (6 bases). CDR1 and CDR2 (germline): SGHRS, YFSETQ. Trimming stripped 0 bases from V and 8 bases from J, with 12 bases between. The CDR3 has 14 amino acids. The CDR3 region is CASSLELASDEQFF. In nucleotides, the CDR3 is TGCGCCAGCAGCTTGGAACTAGCATCCGATGAGCAGTTCTTC.

This clonotype appeared a few times. This chain connects TRBV12-3 or TRBV12-4 to TRBJ2-6; 8 bases map to TRBD1. The CDR3 extends over 19 amino acids. With V trimmed by 1 base and J by 0 bases, 8 bases remained unmatched. For the CDR3, the DNA is TGTGCCAGCAGTTTAGTGGGCACAGGGGGAAGCTCTGGGGCCAACGTCCTGACTTTC. Amino acids: CASSLVGTGGSSGANVLTF.

V usage is TRBV20-1 and J usage is TRBJ2-1, with 13 bases matching TRBD2. V lost 2 bases to trimming and J lost 9 bases; unmatched junction nucleotides: 10. The CDR3 totals 16 residues. CDR1 DFQATT and CDR2 SNEGSKA come from the germline V gene (reference sequence). CDR3 in DNA: TGCAGTGCTAGACCGACAACTAGCGGGAGGGCCCTTGAGCAGTTCTTC. Translating it yields CSARPTTSGRALEQFF.

V gene TRBV6-5 combines with J gene TRBJ2-7; the D gene is possibly TRBD1 (5 bases). The V gene lost 4 bases and the J gene lost 9 bases, with 19 bases spanning the gap. The CDR3 is 14 amino acids. CDR1 MNHEY and CDR2 SVGAGI come from the germline V gene. As DNA, the CDR3 is TGTGCCAGCAGTTGGGGCCGAGTCAAGTCTGGGCAGTACTTC. Amino acid sequence: CASSWGRVKSGQYF.

This clonotype appeared a few times. The chain links TRBV18 to TRBJ1-2; D remains unclear. This CDR3 has 13 residues. CDR1 and CDR2 (germline): KGHSH, LQKENI. V was cut by 1 base and J by 3 bases, with 6 bases left in between. The CDR3 coding sequence is TGTGCCAGCTCACCACAGGGTGACTATGGCTACACCTTC. This codes for CASSPQGDYGYTF.

This clonotype turned up a few times. The V gene is TRBV4-1, the J gene TRBJ2-5; D possibly corresponds to TRBD2 (6 bases). CDR1 and CDR2 from the germline V gene are MGHRA and YSYEKL. The V end lost 4 bases, the J end lost 2 bases, and 14 bases lay between the germline ends. The CDR3 is 15 residues long. CDR3 DNA sequence: TGCGCCAGCAGCCGGAAGGAGGGATGGCAAGAGACCCAGTACTTC. Its protein product is CASSRKEGWQETQYF.

This clonotype was seen a handful of times. The chain is built from TRBV10-3 and TRBJ2-1; a possible D gene is TRBD2 (5 bases). The ends were cut back, 2 bases at V and 7 bases at J, with 12 bases in the middle. Per the germline V gene, CDR1 is ENHRY and CDR2 is SYGVKD. The CDR3 consists of 14 residues. For the CDR3, the DNA is TGTGCCATCAGTGAGAGGGAGTCGGGGAATGAGCAGTTCTTC. Protein: CAISERESGNEQFF.

This clonotype occurred a few times. Compared with germline, one end of the junction differs, possibly owing to a read error. The J gene is TRBJ2-1, the V gene TRBV7-7; D perhaps matches TRBD2 (6 bases). The length of the CDR3 is 17 residues. Germline V CDR1 and CDR2: SSHAT, FNYEAQ (reference sequence). This chain's CDR3 is CASSLALWGEVQDEQFF. CDR3 coding DNA: TGTGCTAGCAGCTTAGCCCTATGGGGGGAGGTTCAGGATGAGCAGTTCTTC. The variable domain in full, completed from reference TRBV7-7 and TRBJ2-1, reads GAGVSQSPRYKVTKRGQDVTLRCDPISSHATLYWYQQALGQGPEFLTYFNYEAQPDKSGLPSDRFSAERPEGSISTLTIQRTEQRDSAMYRCASSLALWGEVQDEQFFGPGTRLTVL.

The sample holds a few counts of this clonotype. The genes are TRBV18 and TRBJ1-2; D unresolved. The V end was cut by 2 bases, the J end by 1 base, with 11 bases between. The germline V gene encodes CDR1 KGHSH and CDR2 LQKENI. CDR3 length: 15 residues. CDR3 nucleotide sequence: TGTGCCAGCTCACCAGGGCCTGACGGTAACTATGGCTACACCTTC. Translated, it gives CASSPGPDGNYGYTF.

The table lists this clonotype with a few counts. The chain links TRBV7-9 to TRBJ1-1; maybe TRBD1 (5 bases). CDR3 length: 16 residues. Germline CDR1 SEHNR, CDR2 FQNEAQ (reference sequence). V was clipped by 1 base and J by 1 base, with 13 bases between them. Here the CDR3 DNA reads TGTGCCAGCAGCTTAGGGTTGGGGGTAGGGAACACTGAAGCTTTCTTT. Amino acid sequence: CASSLGLGVGNTEAFF.

This clonotype was counted between two and nine times. This chain links TRBV29-1 with TRBJ1-2; TRBD1 might be the D (5 bases). Germline values: CDR1 SQVTM, CDR2 ANQGSEA. Between the trimmed V and J ends, which lost 1 base and 4 bases, there was a span of 13 bases. This CDR3 region has 14 residues. CDR3 in DNA: TGCAGCGTTGAAGGGGGTGAACAGGCCTATGGCTACACCTTC. Protein sequence: CSVEGGEQAYGYTF.

The chain is built from TRBV3-1 and TRBJ1-4; D gene unclear. The CDR3 is 16 amino acids. The V and J ends lost 0 bases and 2 bases respectively, with 10 bases between them. Germline assignment: CDR1 LGHDT and CDR2 YNNKEL (reference sequence). CDR3 DNA: TGTGCCAGCAGCCAAGATCGAGTTACGACTAATGAAAAACTGTTTTTT. Protein product: CASSQDRVTTNEKLFF.

This clonotype came up many times. CDR3 sequence (DNA): TGTGCCAGCAGCCCCGGGGCGGGGGTGGAGACCACCGGGGAGCTGTTTTTT. Its translation: CASSPGAGVETTGELFF. This chain uses TRBV7-3 with TRBJ2-2; 7 nucleotides agree with TRBD2. The CDR3 spans 17 residues. V lost 5 bases to trimming and J lost 4 bases; unmatched junction nucleotides: 13. Germline V lookup: CDR1 SGHTA, CDR2 FQGTGA.

CDR3 nucleotides: TGTGCCAGCAGCGCCGCCGCGGGAGCTTTCTACGAGCAGTACTTC. Its translation is CASSAAAGAFYEQYF. The chain uses TRBV9 and TRBJ2-7; 7 bases agree with TRBD2. J gave up 3 bases and V 3 bases, and 9 bases lay outside the gene matches. Germline V gives CDR1 SGDLS, CDR2 YYNGEE. The CDR3 covers 15 residues.

This clonotype appeared a few times. The V and J genes are TRBV12-3 or TRBV12-4 and TRBJ1-4; 12 bases agree with TRBD1. V dropped 3 bases and J dropped 3; count of bases not matched to a gene: 11. The CDR3 sequence is 19 residues long. The CDR3 loop is CASSFSPPGQGASNEKLFF. CDR3 in DNA: TGTGCCAGCAGTTTCTCTCCCCCGGGACAGGGGGCCTCTAATGAAAAACTGTTTTTT.

For this clonotype: This may stem from a read error, because a much larger clone lies one nucleotide away. V usage is TRBV5-1 and J usage is TRBJ2-1; 8 bases are shared with TRBD2. V shed 5 bases and J 3 bases; nucleotides not matched to a gene: 10. Germline V gene sequence: CDR1 SGHRS, CDR2 YFSETQ. This CDR3 is 16 amino acids long. CDR3 sequence reads: CASRSGSAGGYNEQFF. The CDR3 DNA reads TGCGCCAGCAGATCAGGGTCCGCGGGAGGCTACAATGAGCAGTTCTTC.

This clonotype appeared a few times. The chain carries TRBV12-3 or TRBV12-4 and TRBJ2-5; D not resolved. V dropped 6 bases and J dropped 0 bases, with 5 bases sitting between them. The CDR3 sequence is 12 residues long. The CDR3 sequence: CASSVHQETQYF. The CDR3 DNA follows: TGTGCCAGCAGCGTACACCAAGAGACCCAGTACTTC.

The chain combines TRBV7-9 with TRBJ2-7; a weak D match, TRBD2 (5 bases). V was clipped by 5 bases and J by 6 bases, with 23 bases between them. The CDR3 length is 16 residues. Germline V gene sequence: CDR1 SEHNR, CDR2 FQNEAQ (reference sequence). The CDR3 loop is CASSQSVGAGGSEQYF. CDR3 bases: TGTGCCAGCAGCCAATCGGTGGGAGCAGGAGGATCCGAGCAGTACTTC. Drawing the rest from reference TRBV7-9 and TRBJ2-7, the complete variable domain is DTGVSQNPRHKITKRGQNVTFRCDPISEHNRLYWYRQTLGQGPEFLTYFQNEAQLEKSRLLSDRFSAERPKGSFSTLEIQRTEQGDSAMYLCASSQSVGAGGSEQYFGPGTRLTVT.